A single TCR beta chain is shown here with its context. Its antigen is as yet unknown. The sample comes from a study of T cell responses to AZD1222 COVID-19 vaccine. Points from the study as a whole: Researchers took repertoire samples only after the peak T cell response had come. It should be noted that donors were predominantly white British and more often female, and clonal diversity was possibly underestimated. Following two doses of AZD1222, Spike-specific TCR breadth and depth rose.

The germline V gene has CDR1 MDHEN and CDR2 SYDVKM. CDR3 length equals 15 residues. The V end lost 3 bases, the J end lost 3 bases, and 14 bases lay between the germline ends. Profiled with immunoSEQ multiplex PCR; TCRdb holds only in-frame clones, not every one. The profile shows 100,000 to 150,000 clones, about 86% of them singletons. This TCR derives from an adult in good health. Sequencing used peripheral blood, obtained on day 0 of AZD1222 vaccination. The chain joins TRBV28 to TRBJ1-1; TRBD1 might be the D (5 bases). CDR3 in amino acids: CASSLYQRGDTEAFF. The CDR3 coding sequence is TGTGCCAGCAGTTTGTACCAAAGGGGCGACACTGAAGCTTTCTTT.